This entry lists 32 T cell receptor beta chains sequenced from one sample in a study of blood T cell repertoires in COVID-19. Using immunoSEQ multiplex PCR, the repertoire was profiled, and TCRdb retains in-frame clones only, with some absent. Of 70,000 or so clones in the sample, around 78% were seen once. Source material: peripheral blood. The receptors were sampled from a human donor in a cohort sampled during active COVID-19.

The genes are TRBV6-5 and TRBJ2-5; D perhaps matches TRBD2 (6 bases). This CDR3 has 15 residues. In germline, CDR1 is MNHEY, CDR2 SVGAGI. With 2 bases removed from V and 0 bases from J, the gap between germline ends came to 10 bases. The chain's CDR3 is CASSYGASDQETQYF. CDR3 coding DNA: TGTGCCAGCAGTTACGGTGCTAGCGACCAAGAGACCCAGTACTTC.

The chain combines TRBV19 with TRBJ2-7; 9 nucleotides align to TRBD1. The CDR3 length is 19 residues. J gave up 2 bases and V 6 bases, and 20 bases lay outside the gene matches. The germline CDR1 and CDR2 sequences are LNHDA and SQIVND (reference sequence). The CDR3 sequence is CASSSPGTGQGGRPYEQYF. Written as DNA, the CDR3 is TGTGCCAGTAGCTCCCCCGGGACAGGGCAAGGAGGGAGGCCCTACGAGCAGTACTTC.

This rearrangement joins TRBV28 to TRBJ1-2; TRBD1 agrees at 9 bases. CDR1 MDHEN and CDR2 SYDVKM come from the germline V gene. This CDR3 contains 14 residues. V dropped 4 bases and J dropped 2; count of bases not matched to a gene: 2. The CDR3 sequence is CASSSTGGNYGYTF. The CDR3 DNA follows: TGTGCCAGCAGTTCCACAGGGGGCAACTATGGCTACACCTTC.

This sequence joins TRBV11-2 and TRBJ2-5, with a possible D match to TRBD2 (5 bases). The length of the CDR3 is 13 residues. Per germline, CDR1 SGHAT and CDR2 FQNNGV. With 5 bases removed from V and 0 bases from J, the gap between germline ends came to 7 bases. The CDR3 spells CASSRGNQETQYF. As DNA, the CDR3 is TGTGCCAGCAGCCGAGGGAACCAAGAGACCCAGTACTTC.

The gene calls are TRBV4-2 and TRBJ2-7, with 8 bases identical to TRBD2. Per the germline V gene, CDR1 is LGHNA and CDR2 is YNFKEQ. The CDR3 length is 17 residues. The trim removed 0 bases at V and 1 base at J, leaving 8 bases unmatched. CDR3 protein: CASSQEVLAGRSYEQYF. As DNA, the CDR3 is TGTGCCAGCAGCCAAGAGGTCCTAGCGGGTAGATCCTACGAGCAGTACTTC.

The V gene is TRBV4-2, the J gene TRBJ2-1; D unclear. This CDR3 contains 13 residues. CDR1 and CDR2 (germline): LGHNA, YNFKEQ. V lost 4 bases and J lost 8, with 12 bases in between. CDR3: CASSPKLIDEQFF. Here the CDR3 DNA reads TGTGCCAGCAGCCCCAAGCTGATTGATGAGCAGTTCTTC.

Regarding this clone: The junction differs from germline at one of its ends, possibly a read error. The chain combines TRBV6-4 with TRBJ1-5; TRBD1 matches 11 bases. This CDR3 is 20 amino acids long. Germline V gives CDR1 MRHNA, CDR2 SNTAGT. The CDR3 here is CASRDSHRDRGDNSNQPQHF. The DNA of the CDR3 is TGTGCCAGCAGGGACTCTCACCGGGACAGGGGGGATAATAGCAATCAGCCCCAGCATTTT.

This sequence joins TRBV5-6 and TRBJ2-7; tentatively, D is TRBD1 (5 bases). CDR1 is SGHDT, CDR2 YYEEEE, per germline. The CDR3 covers 12 residues. With 3 bases removed from V and 4 bases from J, the gap between germline ends came to 8 bases. CDR3 DNA: TGTGCCAGCAGCTCCAGGGATTACGAGCAGTACTTC. It encodes CASSSRDYEQYF.

J is TRBJ2-6 and V is TRBV4-1; tentatively, D is TRBD1 (5 bases). The CDR3 extends over 18 amino acids. The V gene lost 2 bases and the J gene lost 4 bases, with 18 bases spanning the gap. Germline lookup yields CDR1 MGHRA and CDR2 YSYEKL. The CDR3 coding sequence is TGCGCCAGCAGCCAAACATTAACAGGTTTGCGAGGGGCCAACGTCCTGACTTTC. Translating gives CASSQTLTGLRGANVLTF.

The rearrangement joins TRBV7-2 to TRBJ2-3; 12 bases fit TRBD2. The CDR3 runs 16 residues. Germline values: CDR1 SGHTA, CDR2 FQGNSA. V lost 2 bases to trimming and J lost 7 bases; unmatched junction nucleotides: 7. CDR3 protein: CASSLTPRTSGNTQYF. Here the CDR3 DNA reads TGTGCCAGCAGCTTAACACCACGGACTAGCGGGAATACGCAGTATTTT.

V and J are TRBV6-6 and TRBJ2-7; 12 bases line up with TRBD1. The CDR3 has 15 residues. The germline gives CDR1 MNHNY, CDR2 SVGAGI (reference sequence). The V segment lost 5 bases and the J segment 5 bases; nucleotides outside the gene matches: 7. The chain's CDR3 is CASSAMGQGAHEQYF. The CDR3 nucleotides are TGTGCCAGCAGTGCCATGGGACAGGGGGCCCACGAGCAGTACTTC.

This chain connects TRBV10-3 to TRBJ2-7; 7 bases map to TRBD1. The CDR3 runs 15 residues. The germline V gene has CDR1 ENHRY and CDR2 SYGVKD. The ends lost 2 bases at V and 2 bases at J; junction bases unmatched: 6. The CDR3 DNA is TGTGCCATCAGTGAGGCAGGGACAGAAACCTACGAGCAGTACTTC. Translation: CAISEAGTETYEQYF.

The CDR3 DNA follows: TGTGCCAGCAGACAGGGGCAAAACATTCAGTACTTC. It translates to CASRQGQNIQYF. The chain recombines TRBV12-3 or TRBV12-4 with TRBJ2-4, with TRBD1 matching over 7 bases. Trimming cost V 6 bases and J 5 bases; bases outside gene matches: 1. This CDR3 comprises 12 residues.

The chain couples TRBV6-5 to TRBJ2-1; 12 positions agree with TRBD2. Germline V CDR1 and CDR2: MNHEY, SVGAGI. With 5 bases clipped from V and 8 bases from J, the junction kept 7 bases outside the gene matches. This CDR3 has 15 amino acids. CDR3 in DNA: TGTGCCAGCAGTCGCACTAGCGGGAGGCTAGATGAGCAGTTCTTC. Its translation is CASSRTSGRLDEQFF.

The rearrangement uses TRBV11-2 and TRBJ1-1; perhaps TRBD1 as D (5 bases). Trimming removed 3 bases from V and 1 base from J, with 15 bases in between. Germline V lookup: CDR1 SGHAT, CDR2 FQNNGV. This CDR3 has 16 amino acids. In DNA, the CDR3 is TGTGCCAGCAGCTTCACGCCGGGGGGGAGGAACACTGAAGCTTTCTTT. It translates to CASSFTPGGRNTEAFF.

The V and J genes are TRBV6-5 and TRBJ2-6, with unresolved D. Trimming pared 10 bases from V and 2 bases from J, leaving 9 bases between. The CDR3 is made up of 13 amino acids. Germline V gene lookup returns CDR1 MNHEY and CDR2 SVGAGI. The CDR3 sequence is CATKSPGANVLTF. For the CDR3, the DNA is TGTGCCACCAAATCCCCTGGGGCCAACGTCCTGACTTTC.

V and J are TRBV5-1 and TRBJ1-2, with 7 bases that match TRBD1. The germline gives CDR1 SGHRS, CDR2 YFSETQ. With 0 bases clipped from V and 3 bases from J, the junction kept 5 bases outside the gene matches. This CDR3 has 15 amino acids. CDR3 bases: TGCGCCAGCAGCTTGGGGGGAACAGGGGACTATGGCTACACCTTC. Residues: CASSLGGTGDYGYTF.

The gene calls are TRBV30 and TRBJ1-1; D perhaps matches TRBD1 (5 bases). This CDR3 is built from 13 residues. The V end lost 2 bases, the J end lost 4 bases, and 11 bases lay between the germline ends. Germline assignment: CDR1 GTSNPN and CDR2 SVGIG (reference sequence). The DNA of the CDR3 is TGTGCCTGGAGTAATATAAGGGGCACTGAAGCTTTCTTT. This gives the protein CAWSNIRGTEAFF.

V and J are TRBV7-9 and TRBJ2-7; 10 bases are a match to TRBD1. The CDR3 totals 15 residues. Trimming removed 5 bases from V and 5 bases from J; junction bases left unmatched: 9. The V gene's germline CDR1 is SEHNR and CDR2 FQNEAQ (reference sequence). This CDR3 reads CASSSTGQGINEQYF. In DNA form, the CDR3 reads TGTGCCAGCAGCAGTACGGGACAGGGGATCAACGAGCAGTACTTC.

This chain connects TRBV18 to TRBJ1-1, with a possible D match to TRBD1 (5 bases). The V end lost 6 bases, the J end lost 3 bases, and 11 bases lay between the germline ends. Germline CDR1 is KGHSH and CDR2 is LQKENI. This CDR3 region has 13 residues. The CDR3 sequence is CASSQGRDTEAFF. CDR3 coding DNA: TGTGCCAGCTCGCAGGGCCGGGACACTGAAGCTTTCTTT.

The genes are TRBV30 and TRBJ1-1; 7 nucleotides match TRBD1. Germline assignment: CDR1 GTSNPN and CDR2 SVGIG (reference sequence). V was pared by 4 bases and J by 4 bases, with 9 bases of the junction left unmatched. This CDR3 comprises 14 residues. This chain's CDR3 is CAWTKGARGTEAFF. CDR3 nucleotides: TGTGCCTGGACCAAGGGGGCTAGGGGCACTGAAGCTTTCTTT.

The rearrangement joins TRBV15 to TRBJ1-3, with a tentative D call TRBD1 (5 bases). The CDR3 has 17 amino acids. In germline, CDR1 is LNHNV, CDR2 YYDKDF (reference sequence). Trimming pared 1 base from V and 0 bases from J, leaving 13 bases between. The CDR3 bases are TGTGCCACCAGCAGAGGCAGCGGGGCCGGCTCTGGAAACACCATATATTTT. It yields the protein CATSRGSGAGSGNTIYF. The complete variable domain, with remaining parts taken from reference TRBV15 and TRBJ1-3, reads DAMVIQNPRYQVTQFGKPVTLSCSQTLNHNVMYWYQQKSSQAPKLLFHYYDKDFNNEADTPDNFQSRRPNTSFCFLDIRSPGLGDTAMYLCATSRGSGAGSGNTIYFGEGSWLTVV.

The chain links TRBV3-1 (or the pseudogene TRBV3-2) to TRBJ1-3; the match to TRBD1 covers 8 bases. V lost 4 bases, J lost 1 base, and 9 bases stayed unmatched. This CDR3 has 17 residues. CDR1 and CDR2 (germline): LGHDT, YNNKEL (reference sequence). The CDR3 region is CASSPETGDGSGNTIYF. CDR3 DNA sequence: TGTGCCAGCAGCCCAGAGACAGGGGACGGGTCTGGAAACACCATATATTTT.

V usage is TRBV9 and J usage is TRBJ1-2; D uncertain. The CDR3 spans 13 residues. CDR1 is SGDLS and CDR2 is YYNGEE in the germline V gene. The V end lost 0 bases, the J end lost 1 base, and 4 bases lay between the germline ends. This CDR3 reads CASSVDSNYGYTF. The CDR3 bases are TGTGCCAGCAGCGTAGACAGTAACTATGGCTACACCTTC. The variable domain in full, completed from reference TRBV9 and TRBJ1-2, reads DSGVTQTPKHLITATGQRVTLRCSPRSGDLSVYWYQQSLDQGLQFLIQYYNGEERAKGNILERFSAQQFPDLHSELNLSSLELGDSALYFCASSVDSNYGYTFGSGTRLTVV.

This clone showed up just once. The chain joins TRBV19 to TRBJ1-5, with TRBD1 matching 10 bases. J was trimmed by 1 base and V by 3 bases; bases with no gene match: 3. CDR3 size: 16 residues. Germline CDR1 LNHDA, CDR2 SQIVND (reference sequence). DNA for the CDR3: TGTGCCAGTAGTATTAGGACAGGGGGAAGCAATCAGCCCCAGCATTTT. This codes for CASSIRTGGSNQPQHF.

The chain combines TRBV5-8 with TRBJ2-7; 7 bases are a match to TRBD2. The CDR3 is 12 residues long. Germline-derived CDR1 and CDR2 are SGHTS and YDEGEE. The J segment lost 5 bases and the V segment lost 10 bases, leaving 9 bases of the junction unmatched. This CDR3 reads CASREVKDEQYF. The CDR3 DNA follows: TGTGCCTCCCGGGAGGTTAAAGACGAGCAGTACTTC.

The rearrangement uses TRBV11-2 and TRBJ1-2, with TRBD1 matching 8 bases. Per the germline V gene, CDR1 is SGHAT and CDR2 is FQNNGV. The ends lost 4 bases at V and 2 bases at J; junction bases unmatched: 3. This CDR3 spans 14 amino acids. Here the CDR3 reads CASSWGQANYGYTF. For the CDR3, the DNA is TGTGCCAGCAGCTGGGGACAGGCGAACTATGGCTACACCTTC.

Only one count was recorded for this clone. The CDR3 is CASSETRAYTDTQYF. The CDR3 region has the DNA TGTGCCAGCAGTGAAACGCGGGCCTACACAGATACGCAGTATTTT. The chain carries TRBV6-1 and TRBJ2-3, with D maybe TRBD2 (5 bases). The germline V gene has CDR1 MNHNS and CDR2 SASEGT. V dropped 2 bases and J dropped 2 bases, with 11 bases sitting between them. The CDR3 extends over 15 amino acids.

The chain has TRBV6-6 and TRBJ1-1; tentative D call: TRBD1 (5 bases). Germline CDR1 MNHNY, CDR2 SVGAGI (reference sequence). V dropped 6 bases and J dropped 10 bases, with 15 bases sitting between them. The CDR3 extends over 12 amino acids. The CDR3 protein is CASRRLDSTAFF. The CDR3 coding sequence is TGTGCCAGCAGGCGTCTTGACAGTACAGCTTTCTTT.

This chain uses TRBV4-1 with TRBJ1-6, with TRBD1 identical over 7 bases. This CDR3 comprises 16 residues. Per the germline V gene, CDR1 is MGHRA and CDR2 is YSYEKL. The V segment lost 3 bases and the J segment 6 bases; nucleotides outside the gene matches: 8. The CDR3 spells CASSHDGQEGNSPLHF. The CDR3 DNA reads TGCGCCAGCAGCCACGATGGACAGGAGGGTAATTCACCCCTCCACTTT.

This clone was seen a single time. The chain combines TRBV30 with TRBJ1-2; 7 bases match TRBD1. Trimming removed 2 bases from V and 3 bases from J; junction bases left unmatched: 12. From germline, CDR1 is GTSNPN and CDR2 SVGIG (reference sequence). The CDR3 runs 16 residues. The CDR3 DNA reads as TGTGCCTGGAGTTGGTTGCGGGACAGAAAATACTATGGCTACACCTTC. This gives the protein CAWSWLRDRKYYGYTF. Full variable domain (missing parts from reference TRBV30 and TRBJ1-2): SQTIHQWPATLVQPVGSPLSLECTVEGTSNPNLYWYRQAAGRGLQLLFYSVGIGQISSEVPQNLSASRPQDRQFILSSKKLLLSDSGFYLCAWSWLRDRKYYGYTFGSGTRLTVV.

This clone came up a few times. This sequence joins TRBV30 and TRBJ1-1, with D maybe TRBD1 (5 bases). Looked up from germline, CDR1 is GTSNPN and CDR2 is SVGIG (reference sequence). V was shortened by 2 bases and J by 4 bases, with 14 bases between the two germline ends. The CDR3 length is 14 residues. The CDR3 DNA reads as TGTGCCTGGAGTAAAGGTACAAGGGGCACTGAAGCTTTCTTT. It specifies CAWSKGTRGTEAFF.